The 18 T cell receptor beta chains listed next were all sequenced from one sample in a study of CD8 T cells in ankylosing spondylitis. TCRdb reprocessed the 5' RACE reads via MiXCR and lists one record per CDR3 protein. The sample has about 150,000 distinct CDR3 sequences, under 55% seen once; the top ten hold over 12%. The sequencing input was synovial fluid, either unsorted or a sorted T cell fraction (not recorded which). The source is a male donor with ankylosing spondylitis.

The chain uses TRBV4-1 and TRBJ2-3; 14 bases line up with TRBD2. There are 17 residues in the CDR3. Per germline, CDR1 MGHRA and CDR2 YSYEKL. Germline trimming cut 1 base from V and 2 bases from J; bases unmatched to any gene: 2. The DNA for the CDR3 is TGCGCCAGCAGCCAAGGACTAGCGGGAGGGTCCACAGATACGCAGTATTTT. Residues: CASSQGLAGGSTDTQYF.

The V call is TRBV28, the J call TRBJ2-3, with 8 bases that match TRBD1. This CDR3 has 15 amino acids. CDR1 MDHEN and CDR2 SYDVKM come from the germline V gene. The V gene end was trimmed by 2 bases and the J gene end by 2 bases; junction bases not matched to a gene: 3. The CDR3 reads CASSLRDRYTDTQYF. Here the CDR3 DNA reads TGTGCCAGCAGTTTACGGGACAGGTACACAGATACGCAGTATTTT.

This clonotype has just a few counts. The V call is TRBV12-3 or TRBV12-4, the J call TRBJ1-5, with TRBD1 matching 7 bases. The CDR3 loop spans 13 amino acids. Trimming cost V 5 bases and J 7 bases; bases outside gene matches: 5. Written as DNA, the CDR3 is TGTGCCAGCAGTAACAGGGGCCGACAGCCCCAGCATTTT. Its translation is CASSNRGRQPQHF.

This clonotype was found a few times. The chain combines TRBV24-1 with TRBJ2-1; D gene uncertain. CDR3 length: 14 amino acids. The V gene lost 0 bases and the J gene lost 0 bases, with 2 bases spanning the gap. Per germline, CDR1 KGHDR and CDR2 SFDVKD. In DNA, the CDR3 is TGTGCCACCAGTGATTTGTACTCCTACAATGAGCAGTTCTTC. Protein sequence: CATSDLYSYNEQFF.

The V gene is TRBV18, the J gene TRBJ1-2; the D is unclear. Germline V lookup: CDR1 KGHSH, CDR2 LQKENI. Trimming cost V 1 base and J 2 bases, with 8 bases left between them. The CDR3 runs to 14 residues. The CDR3 is CASSPRPRNYGYTF. CDR3 coding DNA: TGTGCCAGCTCACCACGTCCCCGAAACTATGGCTACACCTTC.

This chain links TRBV4-3 with TRBJ2-1, with 9 nucleotides matching TRBD1. Germline V gene lookup returns CDR1 LGHNA and CDR2 YSLEER. With V trimmed by 2 bases and J by 4 bases, 9 bases remained unmatched. This CDR3 comprises 17 residues. The CDR3, as DNA: TGCGCCAGCAGCCAAAAACTGCCGGGACAGGGTTACAATGAGCAGTTCTTC. Amino acid sequence: CASSQKLPGQGYNEQFF.

This clonotype was seen more than once but under ten times. The chain is built from TRBV6-1 and TRBJ2-7; TRBD1 aligns across 8 bases. Germline-derived CDR1 and CDR2 are MNHNS and SASEGT. This CDR3 contains 16 residues. Trimming took 7 bases from V and 4 from J; bases not matched to a gene: 15. CDR3 amino acids: CASNHDPGGGGYEQYF. The CDR3, as DNA: TGTGCCAGCAATCACGACCCAGGGGGCGGTGGATACGAGCAGTACTTC.

This clonotype was counted at least ten times. The chain links TRBV20-1 to TRBJ2-1; 11 bases fit TRBD2. Germline CDR1 and CDR2: DFQATT and SNEGSKA (reference sequence). This CDR3 has 15 residues. V was clipped by 4 bases and J by 3 bases; unmatched bases: 5. As DNA, the CDR3 is TGCAGTGCTACCCCCGGGACTAGCGGCTACAATGAGCAGTTCTTC. It translates to CSATPGTSGYNEQFF.

This chain joins TRBV29-1 and TRBJ2-1; 9 nucleotides line up with TRBD1. Trimming removed 5 bases from V and 5 bases from J; junction bases left unmatched: 4. CDR3 length equals 13 residues. In germline, CDR1 is SQVTM, CDR2 ANQGSEA. The CDR3 nucleotides read TGCAGCGTTTATGACAGGGGGGACAATGAGCAGTTCTTC. It specifies CSVYDRGDNEQFF.

CDR3: CASSFFGTEAFF. Here the CDR3 DNA reads TGTGCCAGCAGCTTTTTCGGTACTGAAGCTTTCTTT. V gene TRBV7-9 combines with J gene TRBJ1-1; D unclear. Germline CDR1 SEHNR, CDR2 FQNEAQ (reference sequence). CDR3 length equals 12 residues. V was shortened by 3 bases and J by 5 bases, with 7 bases between the two germline ends.

This clonotype was seen more than once but under ten times. The V and J genes are TRBV4-3 and TRBJ1-5; no clear D gene. The CDR3 length is 16 residues. Trimming removed 0 bases at V and 6 bases at J, with 15 bases between. In germline, CDR1 is LGHNA, CDR2 YSLEER. The CDR3 reads CASSQDPDKNAQPQHF. Here the CDR3 DNA reads TGCGCCAGCAGCCAAGATCCTGACAAAAATGCTCAGCCCCAGCATTTT.

The V call is TRBV12-3 or TRBV12-4, the J call TRBJ2-2; D not resolved. Trimming took 8 bases from V and 6 from J, leaving 13 bases between them. CDR3 length: 13 amino acids. The CDR3 nucleotides are TGTGCCAGCGGCTTCCTCGGATCCGGGGAGCTGTTTTTT. Its protein product is CASGFLGSGELFF.

The rearrangement links TRBV7-9 to TRBJ2-3, with D hard to call. The CDR3 is 17 residues long. From germline, CDR1 is SEHNR and CDR2 FQNEAQ (reference sequence). The V end was cut by 7 bases, the J end by 2 bases, with 22 bases between. The CDR3 nucleotides are TGTGCCAGCACCCCCTTTATGGGGTCGGAAACCACAGATACGCAGTATTTT. This sequence encodes CASTPFMGSETTDTQYF.

This clonotype was recorded a few times. The chain has TRBV25-1 and TRBJ1-3; D is unclear. Between the trimmed V and J ends, which lost 7 bases and 1 base, there was a span of 5 bases. The length of the CDR3 is 12 residues. Germline V CDR1 and CDR2: MGHDK, SYGVNS. CDR3 in DNA: TGTGCCAGCACCCAATCTGGAAACACCATATATTTT. Protein: CASTQSGNTIYF.

The chain is built from TRBV7-9 and TRBJ2-1, with D possibly called TRBD1 or TRBD2 (6 bases each). V lost 1 base and J 6 bases, leaving 19 bases between the germline ends. CDR1 is SEHNR, CDR2 FQNEAQ, per germline (reference sequence). The CDR3 loop spans 17 amino acids. The CDR3 DNA sequence: TGTGCCAGCAGCTTAGGATCCGCCGGGGGCGCGGTCAATGAGCAGTTCTTC. Its translation: CASSLGSAGGAVNEQFF.

DNA for the CDR3: TGTGCCAGCACCCCGGACAGGAATCAGCCCCAGCATTTT. It is translated as CASTPDRNQPQHF. The V and J genes are TRBV21-1 and TRBJ1-5; the tabulated D call, TRBD1, remains unverified against the DNA. TRBV21-1 constitutes a pseudogene. This CDR3 is built from 13 residues.

This clonotype showed up just a few times. The V gene is TRBV4-1, the J gene TRBJ1-6; D uncertain. Germline V gene data show CDR1 as MGHRA and CDR2 as YSYEKL. V was trimmed by 0 bases and J by 13 bases, leaving 7 bases between them. This CDR3 comprises 12 residues. DNA for the CDR3: TGCGCCAGCAGCCAAGAGTCCGGGCCCCTCCACTTT. This gives the protein CASSQESGPLHF.

The genes are TRBV25-1 and TRBJ2-7; TRBD1 is a possible D gene (6 bases). The CDR3 consists of 12 residues. Deletions cut 6 bases from V and 7 bases from J, with 13 bases between. The germline V gene encodes CDR1 MGHDK and CDR2 SYGVNS. The CDR3 spells CASSYQGKEQYF. The CDR3 DNA reads TGTGCCAGCAGCTATCAGGGGAAAGAGCAGTACTTC.